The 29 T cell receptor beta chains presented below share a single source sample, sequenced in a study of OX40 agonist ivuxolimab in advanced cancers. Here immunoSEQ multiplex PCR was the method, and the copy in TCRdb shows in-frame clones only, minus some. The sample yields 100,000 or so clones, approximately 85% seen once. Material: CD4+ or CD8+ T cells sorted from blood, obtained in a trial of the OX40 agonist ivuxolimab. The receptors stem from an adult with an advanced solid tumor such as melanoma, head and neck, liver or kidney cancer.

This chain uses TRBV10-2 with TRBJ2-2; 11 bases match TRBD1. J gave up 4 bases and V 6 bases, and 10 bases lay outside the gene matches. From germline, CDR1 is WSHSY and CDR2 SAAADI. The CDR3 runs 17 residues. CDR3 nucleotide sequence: TGCGCCAGCAGCCTAAATCCGGGACAGGGGGTCACCGGGGAGCTGTTTTTT. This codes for CASSLNPGQGVTGELFF.

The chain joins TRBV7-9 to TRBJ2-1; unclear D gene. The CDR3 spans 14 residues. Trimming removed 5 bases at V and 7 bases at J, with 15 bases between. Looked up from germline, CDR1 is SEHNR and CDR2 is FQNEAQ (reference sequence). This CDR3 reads CASSAGEGKNEQFF. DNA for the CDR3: TGTGCCAGCAGCGCCGGAGAAGGGAAAAATGAGCAGTTCTTC. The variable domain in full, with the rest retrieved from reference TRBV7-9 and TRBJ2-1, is DTGVSQNPRHKITKRGQNVTFRCDPISEHNRLYWYRQTLGQGPEFLTYFQNEAQLEKSRLLSDRFSAERPKGSFSTLEIQRTEQGDSAMYLCASSAGEGKNEQFFGPGTRLTVL.

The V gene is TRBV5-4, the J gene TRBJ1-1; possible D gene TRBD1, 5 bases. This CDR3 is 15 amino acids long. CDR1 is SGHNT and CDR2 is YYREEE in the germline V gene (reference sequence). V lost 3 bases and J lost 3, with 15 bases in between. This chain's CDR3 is CASSWGRDLDTEAFF. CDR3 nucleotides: TGTGCCAGCAGCTGGGGACGTGATTTGGACACTGAAGCTTTCTTT.

CDR3 loop: CASNPWGQGGTETF. CDR3 bases: TGTGCCAGCAACCCTTGGGGACAGGGGGGGACGGAGACCTTC. This chain uses TRBV13 with TRBJ1-2; 11 positions match TRBD1. Germline V CDR1 and CDR2: PRHDT, FYEKMQ (reference sequence). The CDR3 extends over 14 amino acids. With V trimmed by 7 bases and J by 14 bases, 15 bases remained unmatched.

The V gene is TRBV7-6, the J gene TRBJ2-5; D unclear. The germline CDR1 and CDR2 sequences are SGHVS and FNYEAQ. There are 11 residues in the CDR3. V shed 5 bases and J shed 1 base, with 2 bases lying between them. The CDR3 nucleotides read TGTGCCAGCAGCGCCCAAGAGACCCAGTACTTC. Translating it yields CASSAQETQYF. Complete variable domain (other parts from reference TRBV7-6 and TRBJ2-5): GAGVSQSPRYKVTKRGQDVALRCDPISGHVSLYWYRQALGQGPEFLTYFNYEAQQDKSGLPNDRFSAERPEGSISTLTIQRTEQRDSAMYRCASSAQETQYFGPGTRLLVL.

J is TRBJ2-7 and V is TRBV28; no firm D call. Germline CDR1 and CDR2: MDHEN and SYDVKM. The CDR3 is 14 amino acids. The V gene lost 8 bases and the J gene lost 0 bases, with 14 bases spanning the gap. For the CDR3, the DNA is TGTGCCAGCGTCGGCGGAACGACCTCCTACGAGCAGTACTTC. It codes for CASVGGTTSYEQYF.

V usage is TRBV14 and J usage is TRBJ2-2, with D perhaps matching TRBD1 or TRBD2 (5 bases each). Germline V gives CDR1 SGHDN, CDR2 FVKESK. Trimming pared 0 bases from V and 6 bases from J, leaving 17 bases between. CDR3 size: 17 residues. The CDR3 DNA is TGTGCCAGCAGCCAAGACGGGGCAGCCGGTTGGGCCGGGGAGCTGTTTTTT. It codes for CASSQDGAAGWAGELFF.

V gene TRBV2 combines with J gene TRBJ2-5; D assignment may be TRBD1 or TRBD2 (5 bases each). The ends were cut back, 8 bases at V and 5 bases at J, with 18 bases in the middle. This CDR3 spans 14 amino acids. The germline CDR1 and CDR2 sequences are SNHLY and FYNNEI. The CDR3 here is CASEPGRQSETQYF. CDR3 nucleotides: TGTGCCAGCGAACCGGGACGTCAGAGCGAGACCCAGTACTTC.

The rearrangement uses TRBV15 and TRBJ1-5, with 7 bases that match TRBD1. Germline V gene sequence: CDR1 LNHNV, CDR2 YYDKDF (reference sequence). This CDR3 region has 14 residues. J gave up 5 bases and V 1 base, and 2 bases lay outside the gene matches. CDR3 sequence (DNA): TGTGCCACCAGCAGAGTCAGGGGGTATCAGCCCCAGCATTTT. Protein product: CATSRVRGYQPQHF.

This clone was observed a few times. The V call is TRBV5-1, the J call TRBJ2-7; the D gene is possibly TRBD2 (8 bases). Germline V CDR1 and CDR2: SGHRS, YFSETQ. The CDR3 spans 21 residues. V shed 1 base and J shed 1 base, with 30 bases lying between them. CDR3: CASSLQGGTREPLGQSYEQYF. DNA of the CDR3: TGCGCCAGCAGCTTGCAGGGGGGGACTAGAGAACCCTTGGGGCAATCCTACGAGCAGTACTTC.

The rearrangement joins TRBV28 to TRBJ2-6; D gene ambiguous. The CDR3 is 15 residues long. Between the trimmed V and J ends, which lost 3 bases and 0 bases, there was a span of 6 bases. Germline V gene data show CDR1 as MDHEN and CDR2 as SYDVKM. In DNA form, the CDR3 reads TGTGCCAGCAGTTTCCAGTTCTCTGGGGCCAACGTCCTGACTTTC. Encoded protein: CASSFQFSGANVLTF.

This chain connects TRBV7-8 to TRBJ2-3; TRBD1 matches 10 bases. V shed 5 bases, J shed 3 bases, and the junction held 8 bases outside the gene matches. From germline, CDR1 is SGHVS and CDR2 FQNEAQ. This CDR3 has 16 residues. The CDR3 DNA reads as TGTGCCAGCAGCAGAACCGGGACAGGGGAGACAGATACGCAGTATTTT. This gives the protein CASSRTGTGETDTQYF.

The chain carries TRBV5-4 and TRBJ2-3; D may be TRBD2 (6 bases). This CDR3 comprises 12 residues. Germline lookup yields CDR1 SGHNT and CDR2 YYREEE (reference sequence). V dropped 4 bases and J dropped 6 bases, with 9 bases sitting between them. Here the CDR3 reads CASSVGGDTQYF. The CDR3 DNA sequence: TGTGCCAGCAGCGTTGGAGGGGATACGCAGTATTTT. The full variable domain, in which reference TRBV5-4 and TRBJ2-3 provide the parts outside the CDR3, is ETGVTQSPTHLIKTRGQQVTLRCSSQSGHNTVSWYQQALGQGPQFIFQYYREEENGRGNFPPRFSGLQFPNYSSELNVNALELDDSALYLCASSVGGDTQYFGPGTRLTVL.

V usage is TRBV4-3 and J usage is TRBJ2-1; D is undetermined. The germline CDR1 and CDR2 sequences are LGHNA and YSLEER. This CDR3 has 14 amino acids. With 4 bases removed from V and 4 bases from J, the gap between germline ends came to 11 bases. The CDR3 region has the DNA TGCGCCAGCAGCCTAGGTATTGAATACAATGAGCAGTTCTTC. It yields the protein CASSLGIEYNEQFF.

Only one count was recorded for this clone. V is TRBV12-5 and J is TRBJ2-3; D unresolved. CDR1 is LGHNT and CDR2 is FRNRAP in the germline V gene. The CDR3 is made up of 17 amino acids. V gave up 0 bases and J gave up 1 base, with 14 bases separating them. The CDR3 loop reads CASGLVEVRWGTDTQYF. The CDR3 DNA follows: TGTGCTAGTGGTTTGGTCGAAGTCCGTTGGGGCACAGATACGCAGTATTTT.

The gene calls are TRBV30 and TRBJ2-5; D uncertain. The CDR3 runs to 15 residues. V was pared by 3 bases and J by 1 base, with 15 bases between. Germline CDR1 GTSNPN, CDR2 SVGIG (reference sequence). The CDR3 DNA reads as TGTGCCTGGAGCAAATGGAGTGTGGGCCAAGAGACCCAGTACTTC. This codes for CAWSKWSVGQETQYF.

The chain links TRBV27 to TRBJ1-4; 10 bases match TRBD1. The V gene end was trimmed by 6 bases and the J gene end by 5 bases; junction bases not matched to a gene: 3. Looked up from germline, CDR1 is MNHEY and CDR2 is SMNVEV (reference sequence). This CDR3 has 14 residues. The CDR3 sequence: CASRKGQGNEKLFF. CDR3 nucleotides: TGTGCCAGCAGAAAGGGACAGGGGAATGAAAAACTGTTTTTT.

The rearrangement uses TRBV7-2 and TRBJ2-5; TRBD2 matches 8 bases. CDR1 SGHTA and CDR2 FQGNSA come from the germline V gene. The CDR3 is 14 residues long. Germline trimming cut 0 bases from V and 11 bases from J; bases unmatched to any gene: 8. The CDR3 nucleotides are TGTGCCAGCAGCTTAGCGTTTAGCGGGACCCAGCAGTACTTC. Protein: CASSLAFSGTQQYF.

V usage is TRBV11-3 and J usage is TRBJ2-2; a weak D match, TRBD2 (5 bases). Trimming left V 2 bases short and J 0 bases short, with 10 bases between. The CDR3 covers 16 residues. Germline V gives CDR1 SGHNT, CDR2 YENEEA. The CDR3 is CASSLSGGSNTGELFF. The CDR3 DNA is TGTGCCAGCAGCTTATCCGGAGGCTCGAACACCGGGGAGCTGTTTTTT.

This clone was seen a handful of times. The CDR3 nucleotides are TGCGCCAGCAGCCAAGGAAGCGGTACCTACGAGCAGTACTTC. Translation: CASSQGSGTYEQYF. This chain uses TRBV4-3 with TRBJ2-7; the D gene is possibly TRBD2 (5 bases). V was pared by 1 base and J by 2 bases, with 9 bases between. The germline CDR1 and CDR2 sequences are LGHNA and YSLEER. The CDR3 is 14 residues long.

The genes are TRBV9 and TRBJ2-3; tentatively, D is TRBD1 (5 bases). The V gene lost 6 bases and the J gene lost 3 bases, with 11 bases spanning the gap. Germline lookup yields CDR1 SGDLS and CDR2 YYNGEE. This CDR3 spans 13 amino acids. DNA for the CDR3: TGTGCCAGCAATTCCAGGGCGACAGATACGCAGTATTTT. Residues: CASNSRATDTQYF.

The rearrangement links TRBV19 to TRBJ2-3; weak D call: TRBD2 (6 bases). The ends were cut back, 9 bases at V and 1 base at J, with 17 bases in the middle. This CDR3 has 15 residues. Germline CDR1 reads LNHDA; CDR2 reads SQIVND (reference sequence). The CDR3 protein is CASRRVSGGTDTQYF. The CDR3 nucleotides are TGTGCCAGCCGGAGGGTGTCCGGGGGCACAGATACGCAGTATTTT.

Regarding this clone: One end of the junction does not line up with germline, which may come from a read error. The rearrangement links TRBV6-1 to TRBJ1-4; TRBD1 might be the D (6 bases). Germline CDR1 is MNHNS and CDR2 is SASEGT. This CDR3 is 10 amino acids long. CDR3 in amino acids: CASGGQSAVF. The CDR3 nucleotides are TGTGCCAGCGGTGGACAGTCAGCCGTTTTT.

The CDR3 spells CSVEGGTGASYEQYF. The DNA of the CDR3 is TGCAGCGTTGAAGGGGGGACAGGGGCCTCCTACGAGCAGTACTTC. This chain connects TRBV29-1 to TRBJ2-7, with 10 bases fitting TRBD1. Trimming at V came to 1 base and at J to 0 bases, leaving 3 bases not matched to a gene. The germline V gene encodes CDR1 SQVTM and CDR2 ANQGSEA. The CDR3 spans 15 residues.

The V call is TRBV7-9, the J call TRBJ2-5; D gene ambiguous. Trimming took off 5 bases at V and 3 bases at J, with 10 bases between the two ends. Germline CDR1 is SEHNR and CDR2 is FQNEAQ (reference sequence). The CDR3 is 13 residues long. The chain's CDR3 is CASSADLEETQYF. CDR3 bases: TGTGCCAGCAGCGCCGACCTGGAAGAGACCCAGTACTTC. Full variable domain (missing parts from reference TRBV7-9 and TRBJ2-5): DTGVSQNPRHKITKRGQNVTFRCDPISEHNRLYWYRQTLGQGPEFLTYFQNEAQLEKSRLLSDRFSAERPKGSFSTLEIQRTEQGDSAMYLCASSADLEETQYFGPGTRLLVL.

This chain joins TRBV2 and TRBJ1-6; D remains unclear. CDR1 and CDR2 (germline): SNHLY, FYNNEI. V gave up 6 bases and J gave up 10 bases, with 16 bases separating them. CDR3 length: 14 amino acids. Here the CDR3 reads CASRAREELSPLHF. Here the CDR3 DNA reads TGTGCCAGCAGGGCACGAGAGGAACTCTCACCCCTCCACTTT.

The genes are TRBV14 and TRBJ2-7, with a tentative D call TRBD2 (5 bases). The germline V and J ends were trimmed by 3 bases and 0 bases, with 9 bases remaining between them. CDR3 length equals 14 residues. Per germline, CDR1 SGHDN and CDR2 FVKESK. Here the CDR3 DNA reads TGTGCCAGCAGCCAGGTCGACTACTCCTACGAGCAGTACTTC. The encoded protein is CASSQVDYSYEQYF.

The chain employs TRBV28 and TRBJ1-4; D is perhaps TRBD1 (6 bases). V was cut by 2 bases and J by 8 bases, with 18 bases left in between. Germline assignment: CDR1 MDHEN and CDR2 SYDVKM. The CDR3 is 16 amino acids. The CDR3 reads CASSLIGGGSGEKLFF. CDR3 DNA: TGTGCCAGCAGTTTAATCGGGGGGGGCTCAGGAGAAAAACTGTTTTTT. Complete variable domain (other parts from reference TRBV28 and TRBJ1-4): DVKVTQSSRYLVKRTGEKVFLECVQDMDHENMFWYRQDPGLGLRLIYFSYDVKMKEKGDIPEGYSVSREKKERFSLILESASTNQTSMYLCASSLIGGGSGEKLFFGSGTQLSVL.

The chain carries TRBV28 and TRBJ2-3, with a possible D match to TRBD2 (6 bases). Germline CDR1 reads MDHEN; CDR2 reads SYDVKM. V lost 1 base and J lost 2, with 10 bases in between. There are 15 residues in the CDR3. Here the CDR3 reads CASSLFASVTDTQYF. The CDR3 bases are TGTGCCAGCAGTTTATTCGCTAGCGTCACAGATACGCAGTATTTT.